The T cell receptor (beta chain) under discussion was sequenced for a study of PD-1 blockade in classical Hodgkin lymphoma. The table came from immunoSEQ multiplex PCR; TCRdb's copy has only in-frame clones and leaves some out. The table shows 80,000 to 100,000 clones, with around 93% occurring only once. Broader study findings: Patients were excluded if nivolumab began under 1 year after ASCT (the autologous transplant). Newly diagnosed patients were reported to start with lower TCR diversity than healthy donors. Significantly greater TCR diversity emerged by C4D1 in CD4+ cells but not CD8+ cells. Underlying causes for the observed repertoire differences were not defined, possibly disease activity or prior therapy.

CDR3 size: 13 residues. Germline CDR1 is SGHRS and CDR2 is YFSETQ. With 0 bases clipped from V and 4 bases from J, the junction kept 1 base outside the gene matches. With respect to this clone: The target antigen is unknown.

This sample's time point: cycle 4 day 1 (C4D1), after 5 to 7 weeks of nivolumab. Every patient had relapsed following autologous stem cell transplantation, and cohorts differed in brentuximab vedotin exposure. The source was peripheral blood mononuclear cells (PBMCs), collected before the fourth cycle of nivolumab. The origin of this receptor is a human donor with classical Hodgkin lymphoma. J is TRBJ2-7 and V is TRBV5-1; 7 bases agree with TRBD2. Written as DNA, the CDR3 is TGCGCCAGCAGCTTGGCTAGCGGTTACGAGCAGTACTTC. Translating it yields CASSLASGYEQYF.